This T cell receptor (beta chain) originates from a study of blood T cell repertoires in COVID-19. Method: immunoSEQ multiplex PCR; TCRdb's copy keeps in-frame clones and lacks some. The sample shows approximately 200,000 clones, 94% of them seen only once. Germline assignment: CDR1 SEHNR and CDR2 FQNEAQ (reference sequence). The V end lost 1 base, the J end lost 2 bases, and 9 bases lay between the germline ends. The CDR3 runs to 15 residues. The rearrangement uses TRBV7-9 and TRBJ1-5; D not resolved. This TCR came from a man between 25 and 39 years old with COVID-19, enrolled during active disease. The source material was peripheral blood. The CDR3 DNA reads TGTGCCAGCAGCTTAGGAGGGATGGGCAATCAGCCCCAGCATTTT. This encodes CASSLGGMGNQPQHF.